This is a list of T cell receptor beta chains from one sample in a study of beta chain features in type 1 diabetes. TCRdb's table, derived via immunoSEQ multiplex PCR, lists solely in-frame clones and lacks some. The table includes under 400,000 clones, about 12% detected once. The sample comprised naive CD4+ T cells from blood. The receptor set was obtained from a woman aged 18-30 years with type 1 diabetes. CDR3s include the opening cysteine and the closing phenylalanine or tryptophan. Fields, in order: D gene, J gene, V gene, clone size, CDR3 length, CDR3 DNA, CDR3 protein. The D gene is left open where the match is weak. Only part of the rows carry a size: once, few, many, or a class if the clone is expanded.

TRBD1 | TRBJ2-7 | TRBV6-6 | few | 13 | TGTGCCAGCAGTGGTTCGACAGGGGGCGAGCAGTACTTC | CASSGSTGGEQYF
. | TRBJ2-3 | TRBV7-2 | . | 14 | TGTGCCAGCAGCTTAGTCGGAGGCGCCGATACGCAGTATTTT | CASSLVGGADTQYF
. | TRBJ1-5 | TRBV7-9 | few | 13 | TGTGCCAGCAGTGGAGAGGGGGACCAGCCCCAGCATTTT | CASSGEGDQPQHF
. | TRBJ1-3 | TRBV5-6 | . | 15 | TGTGCCAGCAGTACAGGGTTTGGTTCTGGAAACACCATATATTTT | CASSTGFGSGNTIYF
. | TRBJ1-2 | TRBV7-9 | . | 13 | TGTGCCACGCTTCTGTCGCCAGTCTTTGGCTACACCTTC | CATLLSPVFGYTF
TRBD2 | TRBJ2-1 | TRBV28 | . | 18 | TGTGCCAGCAGACCACTAGCGGGAGTCTTTAAGGAGGACGGTGAGCAGTTCTTC | CASRPLAGVFKEDGEQFF
. | TRBJ1-5 | TRBV9 | few | 11 | TGTGCCACCAAAAGCAATCAGCCCCAGCATTTT | CATKSNQPQHF
. | TRBJ2-7 | TRBV7-9 | . | 16 | TGTGCCAGCAGCTTAGCGCACCGCGGCAGCTACTACGAGCAGTACTTC | CASSLAHRGSYYEQYF
. | TRBJ1-2 | TRBV9 | . | 14 | TGTGCCAGCAGCCAGTATGGGGGGGCAGATGGCTACACCTTC | CASSQYGGADGYTF
TRBD2 | TRBJ2-3 | TRBV2 | . | 12 | TGTGCCAAGCGGCTAGCGGTAGATACGCAGTATTTT | CAKRLAVDTQYF
. | TRBJ1-1 | TRBV19 | . | 15 | TGTGCCAGTAGTATCAGGCCGGCGATTAACACTGAAGCTTTCTTT | CASSIRPAINTEAFF
. | TRBJ2-7 | TRBV6-6 | . | 15 | TGTGCCAGCAGTAACGAGGCTTGGAGCTCCTACGAGCAGTACTTC | CASSNEAWSSYEQYF
TRBD2 | TRBJ2-7 | TRBV28 | few | 15 | TGTGCCAGCCTCGACCCGGCTAGCGGTTCCTACGAGCAGTACTTC | CASLDPASGSYEQYF
. | TRBJ2-5 | TRBV10-3 | few | 13 | TGTGCCATCGGTTCCCAGGGGTCCGAGACCCAGTACTTC | CAIGSQGSETQYF
TRBD1 | TRBJ1-5 | TRBV11-3 | . | 14 | TGTGCCAGCAGCACGGACAGGGGCAATCAGCCCCAGCATTTT | CASSTDRGNQPQHF
. | TRBJ2-7 | TRBV2 | . | 13 | TGTGCCAGCAGCCCTCCGGGATCCTACGAGCAGTACTTC | CASSPPGSYEQYF
. | TRBJ2-1 | TRBV7-2 | . | 15 | TGTGCCAGCAGCCCCCAGGGGGCCGGGGGGAATGAGCAGTTCTTC | CASSPQGAGGNEQFF
. | TRBJ2-1 | TRBV15 | few | 13 | TGTGCCACCAGCAGAGATGGTTCGCGTGAGCAGTTCTTC | CATSRDGSREQFF
. | TRBJ2-7 | TRBV11-2 | few | 15 | TGTGCCAGCAGCTTAGTCGGTCAGGGTTCCTACGAGCAGTACTTC | CASSLVGQGSYEQYF
TRBD2 | TRBJ2-3 | TRBV4-2 | . | 21 | TGTGCCAGCAGCCAAGATCGGACTAGCGGGGGGGCAGGAGTAGGCACAGATACGCAGTATTTT | CASSQDRTSGGAGVGTDTQYF
TRBD2 | TRBJ2-5 | TRBV7-2 | few | 15 | TGTGCCAGCAGCTCCCGAGTGGGGGGGTCTGAGACCCAGTACTTC | CASSSRVGGSETQYF
TRBD2 | TRBJ2-1 | TRBV4-3 | few | 15 | TGCGCCAGCAGCCAAGCCCGGGACTACTACAATGAGCAGTTCTTC | CASSQARDYYNEQFF
. | TRBJ2-1 | TRBV25-1 | . | 15 | TGTGCCAGCAGTGCGCGCAGCGGACTGTACAATGAGCAGTTCTTC | CASSARSGLYNEQFF
. | TRBJ2-7 | TRBV30 | . | 13 | TGTGCCTGGACCATATCCACGGCGGGGGAGCAGTACTTC | CAWTISTAGEQYF
TRBD2 | TRBJ2-3 | TRBV9 | . | 15 | TGTGCCAGCAGCGTAGGTGGGGGAGGGACAGATACGCAGTATTTT | CASSVGGGGTDTQYF
. | TRBJ2-3 | TRBV7-2 | . | 16 | TGTGCCAGCAGCTTTGCCCCGGTCACTAGCACAGATACGCAGTATTTT | CASSFAPVTSTDTQYF
TRBD1 | TRBJ1-2 | TRBV7-9 | . | 16 | TGTGCCAGCAGCTTAGCGGGGACAGCCCCTAACTATGGCTACACCTTC | CASSLAGTAPNYGYTF
. | TRBJ2-2 | TRBV4-3 | . | 16 | TGCGCCAGCAGCCAAGCTCTGGACGGGGTCACCGGGGAGCTGTTTTTT | CASSQALDGVTGELFF
. | TRBJ2-5 | TRBV7-9 | few | 12 | TGTGCCAGCAGCTCCGAGGCGGAGACCCAGTACTTC | CASSSEAETQYF
TRBD1 | TRBJ2-7 | TRBV2 | . | 13 | TGTGCCAGCAGTGGGGACAGGGACGACGAGCAGTACTTC | CASSGDRDDEQYF
TRBD1 | TRBJ2-7 | TRBV7-2 | few | 13 | TGTGCCAGCAGCCCGGGACAGTCCTACGAGCAGTACTTC | CASSPGQSYEQYF
TRBD1 | TRBJ1-1 | TRBV5-1 | few | 13 | TGCGCCACCCGACAGGGGTCAAACACTGAAGCTTTCTTT | CATRQGSNTEAFF
. | TRBJ2-7 | TRBV18 | few | 13 | TGTGCCAGCTCTGAGAGCCAGGACTTGGAGCAGTACTTC | CASSESQDLEQYF
TRBD2 | TRBJ2-5 | TRBV5-1 | few | 16 | TGCGCCAGCAGCTTGGCGGCTAGCGGGGACCAAGAGACCCAGTACTTC | CASSLAASGDQETQYF
. | TRBJ2-7 | TRBV28 | . | 13 | TGTGCCAGCAGTTCCGGACAGTCCTACGAGCAGTACTTC | CASSSGQSYEQYF
. | TRBJ2-1 | TRBV5-6 | . | 11 | TGTGCCAGCAGCAAGCGACAGCAGCAGTTCTTC | CASSKRQQQFF
TRBD1 | TRBJ1-1 | TRBV29-1 | . | 13 | TGCAGCGCAAGGACAGGGGGGGACACTGAAGCTTTCTTT | CSARTGGDTEAFF
TRBD1 | TRBJ2-5 | TRBV5-1 | . | 14 | TGCGCCAGCAGCACCAACAGGGGGACGGAGACCCAGTACTTC | CASSTNRGTETQYF
. | TRBJ1-1 | TRBV10-3 | . | 13 | TGTGCCTCCTTGGGGCTACCGAACACTGAAGCTTTCTTT | CASLGLPNTEAFF
. | TRBJ2-2 | TRBV7-2 | . | 15 | TGTGCCAGCAGCCCGTCCGGAGGGAACACCGGGGAGCTGTTTTTT | CASSPSGGNTGELFF
. | TRBJ1-2 | TRBV2 | few | 13 | TGTGCCAGCGGGCCCGGACAGTGGGTTAGCTACACCTTC | CASGPGQWVSYTF
. | TRBJ2-1 | TRBV19 | few | 17 | TGTGCCAGTAGTCCGCGACTAAGCGGGGACAACTACAATGAGCAGTTCTTC | CASSPRLSGDNYNEQFF
. | TRBJ2-5 | TRBV18 | . | 14 | TGTGCCAGCTCACCATTCGGTGGTCCGGAGACCCAGTACTTC | CASSPFGGPETQYF
TRBD2 | TRBJ2-5 | TRBV2 | . | 15 | TGTGCCAGCAGTGAGAGCGGGGGGGAACGAGAGACCCAGTACTTC | CASSESGGERETQYF
TRBD2 | TRBJ2-5 | TRBV7-9 | few | 18 | TGTGCCAGCAGTCCCCGTAGACTAGCGGGGGGCTGGCAAGAGACCCAGTACTTC | CASSPRRLAGGWQETQYF
TRBD1 | TRBJ2-2 | TRBV29-1 | . | 16 | TGCAGCGTTGTAGGGGACAGGAAGACGAACACCGGGGAGCTGTTTTTT | CSVVGDRKTNTGELFF
TRBD2 | TRBJ2-7 | TRBV18 | . | 16 | TGTGCCAGCTCCCCCTGGACTAGCGGGGGGACCTACGAGCAGTACTTC | CASSPWTSGGTYEQYF
TRBD1 | TRBJ2-1 | TRBV11-2 | . | 14 | TGTGCCAGCAGCGGGACAGGGAGGAGGTGGGGGCAGTTCTTC | CASSGTGRRWGQFF
. | TRBJ1-5 | TRBV9 | . | 15 | TGTGCCAGCAGCGTAGGCACTTATAGCAATCAGCCCCAGCATTTT | CASSVGTYSNQPQHF